Listed here is a single T cell receptor beta chain. This specimen belongs to a study of blood T cell repertoires in COVID-19. Profiling relied on immunoSEQ multiplex PCR, and the TCRdb table lists in-frame clones only, not all of them. The data contain fewer than 300,000 clones, about 87% of them singletons. Germline V gives CDR1 MGHRA, CDR2 YSYEKL. The CDR3 length is 15 residues. V was trimmed by 4 bases and J by 5 bases, leaving 16 bases between them. The specimen sequenced was PBMCs or T cells enriched from blood (not recorded which). This receptor was taken from a woman aged 35 to 49 with acute COVID-19. This chain connects TRBV4-1 to TRBJ2-3; possibly TRBD2 for D (5 bases). The CDR3: CASSPDGGAGDTQYF. The DNA of the CDR3 is TGCGCCAGCAGCCCCGACGGAGGCGCTGGAGATACGCAGTATTTT.